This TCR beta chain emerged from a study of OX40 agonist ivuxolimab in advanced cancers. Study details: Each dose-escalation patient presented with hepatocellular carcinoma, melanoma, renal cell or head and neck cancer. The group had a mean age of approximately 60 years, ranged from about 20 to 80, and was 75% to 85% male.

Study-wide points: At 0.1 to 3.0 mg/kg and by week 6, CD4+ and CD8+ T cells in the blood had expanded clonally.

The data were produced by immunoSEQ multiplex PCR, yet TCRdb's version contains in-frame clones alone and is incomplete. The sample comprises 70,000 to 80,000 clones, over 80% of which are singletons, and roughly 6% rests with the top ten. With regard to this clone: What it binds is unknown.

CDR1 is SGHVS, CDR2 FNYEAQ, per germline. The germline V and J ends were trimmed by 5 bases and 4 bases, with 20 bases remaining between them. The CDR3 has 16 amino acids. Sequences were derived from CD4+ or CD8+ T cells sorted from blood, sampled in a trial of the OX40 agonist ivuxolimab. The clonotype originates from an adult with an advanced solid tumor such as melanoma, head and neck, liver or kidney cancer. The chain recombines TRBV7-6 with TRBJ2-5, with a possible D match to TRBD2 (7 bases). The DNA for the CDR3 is TGTGCCAGCAGCCGGGAGGAGGGGGTATTCAGAGAGACCCAGTACTTC. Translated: CASSREEGVFRETQYF. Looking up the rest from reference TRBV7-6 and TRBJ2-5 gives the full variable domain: GAGVSQSPRYKVTKRGQDVALRCDPISGHVSLYWYRQALGQGPEFLTYFNYEAQQDKSGLPNDRFSAERPEGSISTLTIQRTEQRDSAMYRCASSREEGVFRETQYFGPGTRLLVL.